This TCR beta chain was obtained from a study of T cell changes during pregnancy in multiple sclerosis. The length of the CDR3 is 20 residues. This clone has a single count. TCRdb's table, derived via immunoSEQ multiplex PCR, lists solely in-frame clones and lacks some. The sample yields around 47,000 clones, 94% seen once. The chain uses TRBV1 and TRBJ2-4; whether TRBD2, the table's D call, matches the DNA was not checked. TRBV1 is classified as a pseudogene. This specimen was CD8+ T cells from peripheral blood mononuclear cells, taken in the first trimester of pregnancy. The receptor comes from a female donor with multiple sclerosis, enrolled in a pregnancy study. The CDR3 is CTSSQEAVIYLIGAKNIQYF. The DNA of the CDR3 is TGCACCAGCAGCCAAGAAGCTGTAATATATTTAATCGGAGCCAAAAACATTCAGTACTTC.